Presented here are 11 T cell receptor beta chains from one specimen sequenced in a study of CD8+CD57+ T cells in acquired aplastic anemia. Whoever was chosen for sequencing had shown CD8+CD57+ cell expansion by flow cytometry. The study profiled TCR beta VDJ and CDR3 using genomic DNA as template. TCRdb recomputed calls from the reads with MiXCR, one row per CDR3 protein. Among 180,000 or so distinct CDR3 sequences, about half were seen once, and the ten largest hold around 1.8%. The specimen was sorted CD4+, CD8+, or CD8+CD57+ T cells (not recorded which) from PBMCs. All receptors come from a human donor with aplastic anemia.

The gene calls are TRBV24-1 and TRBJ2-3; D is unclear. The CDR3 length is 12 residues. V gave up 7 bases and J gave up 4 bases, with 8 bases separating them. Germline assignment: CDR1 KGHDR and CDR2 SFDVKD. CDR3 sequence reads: CATSTIADTQYF. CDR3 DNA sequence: TGTGCCACCAGCACAATCGCAGATACGCAGTATTTT.

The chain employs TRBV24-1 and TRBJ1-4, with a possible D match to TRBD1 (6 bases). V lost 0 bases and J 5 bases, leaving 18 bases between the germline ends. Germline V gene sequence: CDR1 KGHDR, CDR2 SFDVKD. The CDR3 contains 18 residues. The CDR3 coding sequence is TGTGCCACCAGTGATTTGACGGGGTTGGGGGGCGGCAATGAAAAACTGTTTTTT. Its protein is CATSDLTGLGGGNEKLFF.

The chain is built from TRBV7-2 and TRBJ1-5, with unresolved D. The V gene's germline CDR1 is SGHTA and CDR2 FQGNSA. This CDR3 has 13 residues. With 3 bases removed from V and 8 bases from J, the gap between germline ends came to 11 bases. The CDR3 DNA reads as TGTGCCAGCAGCTTGAACGGTCATGAGCCCCAGCATTTT. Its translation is CASSLNGHEPQHF.

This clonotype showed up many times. DNA of the CDR3: TGTGCCAGCACCCAGTTTAGCGGCCTCGGTACTGGGGCCAACGTCCTGACTTTC. Translation: CASTQFSGLGTGANVLTF. The chain joins TRBV6-1 to TRBJ2-6; a weak D match, TRBD2 (6 bases). Germline V gene data show CDR1 as MNHNS and CDR2 as SASEGT. There are 18 residues in the CDR3. V was shortened by 7 bases and J by 2 bases, with 21 bases between the two germline ends.

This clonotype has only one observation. The chain's CDR3 is CASSDPGQGNYNSPLHF. CDR3 bases: TGTGCCAGCAGTGATCCTGGACAGGGCAATTATAATTCACCCCTCCACTTT. The chain combines TRBV25-1 with TRBJ1-6; 8 nucleotides line up with TRBD1. V trimming: 3 bases; J trimming: 4 bases; junction bases outside the gene matches: 8. The CDR3 runs to 17 residues. The germline gives CDR1 MGHDK, CDR2 SYGVNS.

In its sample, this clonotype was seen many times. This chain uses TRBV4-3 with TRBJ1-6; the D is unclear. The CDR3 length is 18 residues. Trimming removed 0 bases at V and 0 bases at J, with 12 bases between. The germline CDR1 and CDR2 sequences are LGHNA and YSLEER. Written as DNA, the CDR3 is TGCGCCAGCAGCCAAGAAGTGTCTAGGAGCTCCTATAATTCACCCCTCCACTTT. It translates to CASSQEVSRSSYNSPLHF.

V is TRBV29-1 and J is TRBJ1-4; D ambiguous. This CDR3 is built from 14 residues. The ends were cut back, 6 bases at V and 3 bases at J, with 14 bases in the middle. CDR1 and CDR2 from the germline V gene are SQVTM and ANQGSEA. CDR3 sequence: CSVDALEANEKLFF. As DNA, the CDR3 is TGCAGCGTCGATGCCCTGGAAGCTAATGAAAAACTGTTTTTT.

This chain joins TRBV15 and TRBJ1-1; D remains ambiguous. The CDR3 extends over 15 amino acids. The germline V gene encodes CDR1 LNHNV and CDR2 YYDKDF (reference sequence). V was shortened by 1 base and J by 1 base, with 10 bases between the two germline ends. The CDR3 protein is CATSRAEGPNTEAFF. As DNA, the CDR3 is TGTGCCACCAGCAGAGCGGAAGGACCGAACACTGAAGCTTTCTTT.

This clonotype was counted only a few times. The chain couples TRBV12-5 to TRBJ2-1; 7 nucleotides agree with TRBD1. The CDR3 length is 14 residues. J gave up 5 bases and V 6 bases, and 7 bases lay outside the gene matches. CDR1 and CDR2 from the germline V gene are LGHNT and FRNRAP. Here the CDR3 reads CASGTGQLNNEQFF. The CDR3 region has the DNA TGTGCTAGTGGAACGGGACAGCTAAACAATGAGCAGTTCTTC.

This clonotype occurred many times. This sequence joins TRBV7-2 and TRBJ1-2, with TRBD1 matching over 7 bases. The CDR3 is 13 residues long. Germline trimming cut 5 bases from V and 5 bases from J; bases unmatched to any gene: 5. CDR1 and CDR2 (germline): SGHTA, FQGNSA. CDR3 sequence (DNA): TGTGCCAGCAGCCTGACAGGGCCGTATGGCTACACCTTC. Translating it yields CASSLTGPYGYTF.

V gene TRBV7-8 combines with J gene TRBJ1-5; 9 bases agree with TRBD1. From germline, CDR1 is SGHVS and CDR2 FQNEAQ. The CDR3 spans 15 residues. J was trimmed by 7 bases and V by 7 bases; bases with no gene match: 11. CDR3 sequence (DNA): TGTGCCAGCACCCTTCTCCGGGACAGGGACCAGCCCCAGCATTTT. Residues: CASTLLRDRDQPQHF.